Listed below are T cell receptor beta chains from one sample, sequenced in a study of blood T cell repertoires in COVID-19. The method was immunoSEQ multiplex PCR; TCRdb's version includes in-frame clones alone and lacks a portion of them. Seen here are tens of thousands of clones, over 75% observed once, and the top ten hold roughly 7.7%. Sequenced material: peripheral blood. Receptor source: a man aged 55 to 69 with COVID-19, enrolled during active disease. The CDR3 runs from the conserved cysteine through the conserved F or W. D genes are given only for firm matches. Clone sizes are given selectively: once, few, many, or a class where the clone is expanded.

TRBV28	TRBD1	TRBJ1-6	once	TGTGCCAGCAGTTCCATAAGCCGGGACAGCTATAATTCACCCCTCCACTTT	CASSSISRDSYNSPLHF
TRBV19	NA	TRBJ2-3	NA	TGTGCCACTTCCGAGGGAGCCGGTGCAGATACGCAGTATTTT	CATSEGAGADTQYF
TRBV10-3	NA	TRBJ1-5	NA	TGTGCCATCAGTGGCGGGATCGAGCCCCAGCATTTT	CAISGGIEPQHF
TRBV29-1	TRBD1	TRBJ1-1	NA	TGCAGCGCACTACAGGGGGGTGAAGCTTTCTTT	CSALQGGEAFF
TRBV5-1	NA	TRBJ1-6	NA	TGCGCCAGCAGCTTGCCGAGCTCCTATAATTCACCCCTCCACTTT	CASSLPSSYNSPLHF
TRBV5-1	NA	TRBJ1-2	NA	TGCGCCAGCAAACTAGAGGGAACCCTTGGCTATGGCTACACCTTC	CASKLEGTLGYGYTF
TRBV3-1/TRBV3-2	TRBD2	TRBJ2-1	NA	TGTGCCAGCAGCCACTCGACTAGCGGGAGGTACAATGAGCAGTTCTTC	CASSHSTSGRYNEQFF
TRBV6-5	NA	TRBJ2-7	NA	TGTGCCAGCAGCTTCCCAGCGGCTCCGAACGAGCAGTACTTC	CASSFPAAPNEQYF
TRBV28	NA	TRBJ2-7	NA	TGTGCCAGCAGTGCCCCGGACAGCTCCTACGAGCAGTACTTC	CASSAPDSSYEQYF
TRBV15	TRBD2	TRBJ2-7	NA	TGTGCCACCAGCAGAGACCCTAGCGGGGGGTCGGAGCAGTACTTC	CATSRDPSGGSEQYF
TRBV6-1	NA	TRBJ2-7	NA	TGTGCCAGCAGTGAAGGGGGAGGTTATCTTTTTCAGGTCTACGAGCAGTACTTC	CASSEGGGYLFQVYEQYF
TRBV5-1	NA	TRBJ2-1	NA	TGCGCCAGCAGCCTGGATACAGGAATTTTTAATGAGCAGTTCTTC	CASSLDTGIFNEQFF
TRBV7-8	TRBD1	TRBJ1-6	NA	TGTGCCAGCAGCCCCTCTTTGTGGGACAGAGGATTGTCACCCCTCCACTTT	CASSPSLWDRGLSPLHF
TRBV3-1/TRBV3-2	TRBD2	TRBJ2-7	NA	TGTGCCAGCAGCAAACTAGCGGGAGCGACATACGAGCAGTACTTC	CASSKLAGATYEQYF
TRBV2	TRBD1	TRBJ1-4	NA	TGTGCCACCGGACAGGGAAGGGCGAAGGGTGAAAAACTGTTTTTT	CATGQGRAKGEKLFF
TRBV7-2	TRBD2	TRBJ2-5	NA	TGTGCCAGCAGCACCAGGGGGACTAGCAGACCGGGAGAGACCCAGTACTTC	CASSTRGTSRPGETQYF
TRBV12-2	NA	TRBJ1-5	NA	TGTGCAAGTCGCTTAGGGTTGCCCAGGGGATCCAATCAGCCCCAGCATTTT	CASRLGLPRGSNQPQHF
TRBV13	NA	TRBJ1-5	NA	TGTGCCAGCAGCTTAGGGACAGGCAATCAGCCCCAGCATTTT	CASSLGTGNQPQHF
TRBV11-2	TRBD2	TRBJ2-3	NA	TGTGCCAGCAGCTTAACTAGCGGGAGCTTCAGCACAGATACGCAGTATTTT	CASSLTSGSFSTDTQYF
TRBV28	NA	TRBJ2-6	NA	TGTGCCAGCAGTTTGGTCCCCGCCGGGGCTGGGGCCAACGTCCTGACTTTC	CASSLVPAGAGANVLTF
TRBV5-4	TRBD1	TRBJ1-2	NA	TGTGCCAGCAGCCAGGGGACAGGGGGTGATGTCTATGGCTACACCTTC	CASSQGTGGDVYGYTF
TRBV11-2	NA	TRBJ1-4	once	TGTGCCAGCAGCTTAGAAACTGGGGGCACGGGTGGTCTGTTTTTT	CASSLETGGTGGLFF
TRBV5-6	NA	TRBJ2-7	few	TGTGCCAGCAGTATAGAAGACTACGAGCAGTACTTC	CASSIEDYEQYF
TRBV6-5	NA	TRBJ1-6	NA	TGTGCCAGCAGTCCCCCCGGAACAGGGTTATCACCCCTCCACTTT	CASSPPGTGLSPLHF
TRBV7-2	TRBD1	TRBJ1-4	NA	TGTGCCAGCAGCATATCGGACAGGGGTGGTGAAAAACTGTTTTTT	CASSISDRGGEKLFF
TRBV24-1	NA	TRBJ2-2	NA	TGTGCCACCAGTGATTCCTTATCCGGGGAGCTGTTTTTT	CATSDSLSGELFF
TRBV2	NA	TRBJ1-5	NA	TGTGCCAGCAGTGAAAGAGAACAGGCACAGCCCCAGCATTTT	CASSEREQAQPQHF
TRBV6-1	TRBD1	TRBJ1-4	NA	TGTGCCAGCAGTGAAAGGACAGGGGTGGCAACTAATGAAAAACTGTTTTTT	CASSERTGVATNEKLFF
TRBV7-9	NA	TRBJ2-3	NA	TGTGCCAGCAGCCATGTGACAGATACGCAGTATTTT	CASSHVTDTQYF